The clone carrying this T cell receptor beta chain was recorded at least ten times. Its matching antigen is unknown. This CDR3 has 17 amino acids. The germline V gene encodes CDR1 SGHRS and CDR2 YFSETQ. The V end lost 0 bases, the J end lost 7 bases, and 20 bases lay between the germline ends. The data stem from a study of CD8 T cells in ankylosing spondylitis. General study results and limits: It was reported that disease-linked clones were significantly enriched in matched ankylosing spondylitis synovial fluid. For ankylosing spondylitis blood, a TCR beta motif of about eight highly homologous variants appeared characteristic. Prior work had noted some motif variants in reactive arthritis blood and synovial fluid.

Each CDR3 protein is one row after TCRdb ran MiXCR on the 5' RACE reads. The repertoire holds some 95,000 distinct CDR3 sequences, with roughly 10% as singletons. The J gene is TRBJ2-4, the V gene TRBV5-1, with a possible D match to TRBD2 (5 bases). Sequenced: blood, either unsorted or a sorted T cell fraction (not recorded which). The receptor's source is a male donor with ankylosing spondylitis or in good health (not recorded which). DNA of the CDR3: TGCGCCAGCAGCTTGGTAGGGAGTCCGTCCCGCTGGAACATTCAGTACTTC. This encodes CASSLVGSPSRWNIQYF.